This T cell receptor beta chain is drawn from a study of shared clonotypes between healthy human individuals. Study conclusions and caveats: Donor clonotype sharing was expected to depend on sequencing depth. Exclusively blood specimens were collected; tissue repertoires likely differ. Sharing across four donors was seen in about 5% of naive CD4 clonotypes.

Original methodology: Because ImmunoSEQ provided only junction sequences with no quality scores, the filtering differed. Profiled with immunoSEQ multiplex PCR; TCRdb holds only in-frame clones, not every one. V, J and clone size derive from that table, while D and trimming were established from the DNA sequence. In the table there are hundreds of thousands of clones, 60% to 75% of which are singletons. As regards this clone: The antigen is undetermined. The same CDR3 is also encoded by other DNA sequences in this sample.

Germline loops: CDR1 SEHNR, CDR2 FQNEAQ (reference sequence). Between the trimmed V and J ends, which lost 1 base and 5 bases, there was a span of 5 bases. The CDR3 extends over 12 amino acids. Source material: memory CD4+ T cells sorted from blood. Stated subset: CD45RA-negative fraction. The TCR sequence derives from a woman between 25 and 40 years old in good health. The gene calls are TRBV7-9 and TRBJ1-2, with D unresolved. CDR3 in DNA: TGTGCCAGCAGCTTAGACAGTTATGGCTACACCTTC. Amino acids: CASSLDSYGYTF.